The entry below gives a single T cell receptor (beta chain) sequence along with its context. At one boundary the junction diverges from the germline segment, which might be a read error. The sample is drawn from a study of blood T cells in healthy people across ages. Germline assignment: CDR1 SGDLS and CDR2 YYNGEE. The CDR3 is made up of 13 amino acids. Sample-barcoded 5' priming and a J-beta primer mix drove a second PCR of about 6 to 12 cycles. Carrying 12 random nucleotides, a template-switch adaptor labeled each individual cDNA molecule. TCRdb re-called the 5' RACE reads with MiXCR, one entry per CDR3 protein. The sample lists about 1.5 million distinct CDR3 sequences, roughly 43% occurring once.

Sequencing was done on a sample of blood. The V call is TRBV9, the J call TRBJ2-3; tentatively, D is TRBD1 (6 bases). The sequence derives from a woman aged 18-30 years in good health. The CDR3 DNA reads TGTACCAGCAGGGGTAGTGGGAGAGATACGCAGTATTTT. This encodes CTSRGSGRDTQYF.